This TCR beta chain is drawn from a study of response to subunit inactivated influenza vaccine. A single record per CDR3 protein comes from TCRdb applying MiXCR to the RT-PCR reads. The sample has hundreds of thousands of distinct CDR3 sequences; around 8% are singletons. This clonotype showed up many times. The TCR originated in a man in his fifties or sixties who received an inactivated influenza vaccine. The sample in question was PBMCs from blood, obtained around 25 months after vaccination.

This CDR3 is CASSLGRTGVYEQYF. DNA of the CDR3: TGCGCCAGCAGCTTGGGTAGGACAGGGGTCTACGAGCAGTACTTC. V is TRBV5-1 and J is TRBJ2-7; 9 positions match TRBD1. Germline CDR1 and CDR2: SGHRS and YFSETQ. V shed 0 bases and J 3 bases; nucleotides not matched to a gene: 4. This CDR3 comprises 15 residues.